The T cell receptor beta chain described here comes from a study of cytomegalovirus exposure and HLA in healthy donors. Germline CDR1 is PRHDT and CDR2 is FYEKMQ (reference sequence). The CDR3 has 12 residues. The germline V and J ends were trimmed by 5 bases and 6 bases, with 7 bases remaining between them. Findings and limits, study-wide: What a later analysis showed was that several of the most significant clusters appeared linked to common viral pathogens. TCR beta V- and J-gene trimming was later associated with a missense DCLRE1C variant. Later work associated roughly 15,000 TCR beta sequences with HLA alleles at 0.05 false discovery rate.

In the PCR, 60 Vbeta and 13 Jbeta primers were used. The data were produced by immunoSEQ multiplex PCR, yet TCRdb's version contains in-frame clones alone and is incomplete. The listing records 140,000 to 150,000 clones. A remark on this clone: The antigen is unknown.

This chain uses TRBV13 with TRBJ2-2; D gene uncertain. This clonotype was obtained from a male donor in good health and CMV-seronegative. Sample: PBMCs. The DNA of the CDR3 is TGTGCCAGCAGCAGCCCCCCCGGGGAGCTGTTTTTT. Residues: CASSSPPGELFF. Combining the CDR3 with reference TRBV13 and TRBJ2-2 gives the whole variable domain AAGVIQSPRHLIKEKRETATLKCYPIPRHDTVYWYQQGPGQDPQFLISFYEKMQSDKGSIPDRFSAQQFSDYHSELNMSSLELGDSALYFCASSSPPGELFFGEGSRLTVL.